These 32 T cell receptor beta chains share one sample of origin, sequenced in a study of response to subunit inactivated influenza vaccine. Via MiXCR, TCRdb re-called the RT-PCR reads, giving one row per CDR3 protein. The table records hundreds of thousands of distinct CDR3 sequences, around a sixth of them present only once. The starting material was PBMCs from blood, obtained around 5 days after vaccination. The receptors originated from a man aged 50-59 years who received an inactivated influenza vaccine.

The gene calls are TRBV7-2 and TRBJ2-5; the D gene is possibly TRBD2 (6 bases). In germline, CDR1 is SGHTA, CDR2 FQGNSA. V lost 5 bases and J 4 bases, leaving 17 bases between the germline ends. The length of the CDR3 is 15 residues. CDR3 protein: CASSPEDWRGETQYF. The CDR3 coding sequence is TGTGCCAGCAGCCCAGAGGACTGGCGGGGAGAGACCCAGTACTTC.

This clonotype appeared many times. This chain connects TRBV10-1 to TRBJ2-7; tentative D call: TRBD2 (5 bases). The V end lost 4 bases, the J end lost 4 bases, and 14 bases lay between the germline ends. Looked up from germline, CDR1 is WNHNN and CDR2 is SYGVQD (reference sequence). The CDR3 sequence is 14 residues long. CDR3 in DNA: TGCGCCAGCAGTGCCGGCGGTTCGGGGTACGAGCAGTACTTC. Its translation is CASSAGGSGYEQYF.

CDR3 bases: TGTGCCAGCAGTAAACCCGGGACAGGACCCTACGAGCAGTACTTC. Translated: CASSKPGTGPYEQYF. This chain uses TRBV27 with TRBJ2-7; TRBD1 matches 8 bases. This CDR3 region has 15 residues. CDR1 is MNHEY and CDR2 is SMNVEV in the germline V gene (reference sequence). Germline trimming cut 5 bases from V and 2 bases from J; bases unmatched to any gene: 8.

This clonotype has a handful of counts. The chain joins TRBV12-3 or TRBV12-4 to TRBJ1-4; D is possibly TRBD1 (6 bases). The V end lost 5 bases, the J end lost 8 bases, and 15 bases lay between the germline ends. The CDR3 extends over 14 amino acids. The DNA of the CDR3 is TGTGCCAGCAGTCTGGGGGGGCTGGGGGAAAAACTGTTTTTT. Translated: CASSLGGLGEKLFF.

The CDR3 protein is CATSDPWTSGGQETQYF. Here the CDR3 DNA reads TGTGCCACCAGTGATCCCTGGACTAGCGGGGGGCAAGAGACCCAGTACTTC. The chain employs TRBV24-1 and TRBJ2-5, with 14 bases identical to TRBD2. The CDR3 length is 17 residues. Germline V lookup: CDR1 KGHDR, CDR2 SFDVKD. The V gene end was trimmed by 3 bases and the J gene end by 2 bases; junction bases not matched to a gene: 4.

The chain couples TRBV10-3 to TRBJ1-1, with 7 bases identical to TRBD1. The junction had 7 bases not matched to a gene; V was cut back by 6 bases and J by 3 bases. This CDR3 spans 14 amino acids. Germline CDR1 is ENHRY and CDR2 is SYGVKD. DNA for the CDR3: TGTGCCATCAGCGAAGGGGGCTTGGACACTGAAGCTTTCTTT. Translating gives CAISEGGLDTEAFF.

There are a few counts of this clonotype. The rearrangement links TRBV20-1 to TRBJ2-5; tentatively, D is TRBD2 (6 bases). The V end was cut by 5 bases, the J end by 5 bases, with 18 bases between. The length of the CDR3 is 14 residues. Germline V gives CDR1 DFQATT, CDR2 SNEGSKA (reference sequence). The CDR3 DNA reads TGCAGTGCTCACTTACAGGAGGGCGGTGAGACCCAGTACTTC. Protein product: CSAHLQEGGETQYF.

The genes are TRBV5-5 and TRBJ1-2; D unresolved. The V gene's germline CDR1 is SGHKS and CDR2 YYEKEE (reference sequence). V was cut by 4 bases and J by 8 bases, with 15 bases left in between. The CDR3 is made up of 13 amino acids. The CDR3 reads CASSGGNARGYTF. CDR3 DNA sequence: TGTGCCAGCAGCGGCGGGAACGCCCGGGGCTACACCTTC. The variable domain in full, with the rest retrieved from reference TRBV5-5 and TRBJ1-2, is DAGVTQSPTHLIKTRGQQVTLRCSPISGHKSVSWYQQVLGQGPQFIFQYYEKEERGRGNFPDRFSARQFPNYSSELNVNALLLGDSALYLCASSGGNARGYTFGSGTRLTVV.

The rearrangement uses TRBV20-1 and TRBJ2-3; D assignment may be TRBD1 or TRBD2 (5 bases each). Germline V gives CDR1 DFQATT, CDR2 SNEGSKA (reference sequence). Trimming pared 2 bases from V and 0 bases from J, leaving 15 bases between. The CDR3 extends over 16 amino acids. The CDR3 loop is CSARLGRRISTDTQYF. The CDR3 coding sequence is TGCAGTGCTAGATTGGGACGAAGGATTAGCACAGATACGCAGTATTTT.

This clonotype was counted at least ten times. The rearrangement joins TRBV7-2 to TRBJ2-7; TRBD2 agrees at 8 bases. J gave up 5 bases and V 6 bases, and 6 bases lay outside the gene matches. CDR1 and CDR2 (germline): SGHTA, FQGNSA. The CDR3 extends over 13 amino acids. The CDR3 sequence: CASSRNSGNEQYF. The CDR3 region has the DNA TGTGCCAGCAGTCGCAATAGCGGGAACGAGCAGTACTTC. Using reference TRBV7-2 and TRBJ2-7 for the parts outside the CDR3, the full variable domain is GAGVSQSPSNKVTEKGKDVELRCDPISGHTALYWYRQSLGQGLEFLIYFQGNSAPDKSGLPSDRFSAERTGGSVSTLTIQRTQQEDSAVYLCASSRNSGNEQYFGPGTRLTVT.

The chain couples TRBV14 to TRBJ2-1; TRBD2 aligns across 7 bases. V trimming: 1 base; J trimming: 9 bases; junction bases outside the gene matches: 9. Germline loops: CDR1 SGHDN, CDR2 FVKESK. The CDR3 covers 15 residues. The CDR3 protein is CASSQGGLGRGEQFF. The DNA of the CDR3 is TGTGCCAGCAGCCAAGGTGGACTAGGAAGGGGTGAGCAGTTCTTC.

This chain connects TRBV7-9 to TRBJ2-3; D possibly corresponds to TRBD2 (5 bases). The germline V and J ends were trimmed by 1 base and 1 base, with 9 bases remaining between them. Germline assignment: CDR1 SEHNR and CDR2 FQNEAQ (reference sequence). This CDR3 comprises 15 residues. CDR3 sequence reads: CASSLGTYGTDTQYF. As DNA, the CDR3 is TGTGCCAGCAGCTTAGGGACTTACGGCACAGATACGCAGTATTTT.

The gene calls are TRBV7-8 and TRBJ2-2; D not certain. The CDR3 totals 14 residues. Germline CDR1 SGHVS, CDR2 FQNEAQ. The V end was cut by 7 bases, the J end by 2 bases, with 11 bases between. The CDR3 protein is CASTRQVNTGELFF. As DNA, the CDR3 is TGTGCCAGCACCCGGCAGGTTAACACCGGGGAGCTGTTTTTT.

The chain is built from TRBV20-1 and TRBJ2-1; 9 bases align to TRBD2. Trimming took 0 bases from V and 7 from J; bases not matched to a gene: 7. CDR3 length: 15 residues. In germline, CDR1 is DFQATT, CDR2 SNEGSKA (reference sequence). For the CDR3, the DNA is TGCAGTGCTAGAGATTGGGCGGGGGGGCGGAATGAGCAGTTCTTC. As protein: CSARDWAGGRNEQFF.

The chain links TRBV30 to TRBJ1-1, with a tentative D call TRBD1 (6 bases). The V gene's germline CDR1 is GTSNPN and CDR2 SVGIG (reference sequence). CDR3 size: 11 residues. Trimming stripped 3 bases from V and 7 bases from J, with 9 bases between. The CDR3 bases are TGTGCCTGGAGCGGGACACTTGAAGCTTTCTTT. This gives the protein CAWSGTLEAFF.

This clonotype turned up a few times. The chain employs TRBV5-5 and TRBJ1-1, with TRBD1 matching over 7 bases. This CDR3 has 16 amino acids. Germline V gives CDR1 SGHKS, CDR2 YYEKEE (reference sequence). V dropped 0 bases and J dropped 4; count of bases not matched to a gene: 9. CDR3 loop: CASSLDPQGGATEAFF. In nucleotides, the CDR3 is TGTGCCAGCAGCTTGGATCCCCAGGGGGGAGCCACTGAAGCTTTCTTT.

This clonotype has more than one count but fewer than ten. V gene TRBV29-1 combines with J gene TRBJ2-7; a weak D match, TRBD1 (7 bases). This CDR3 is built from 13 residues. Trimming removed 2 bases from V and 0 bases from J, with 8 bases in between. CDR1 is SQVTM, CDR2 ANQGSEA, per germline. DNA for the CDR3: TGCAGCGTTGAACAGGGGGGCTCCTACGAGCAGTACTTC. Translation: CSVEQGGSYEQYF.

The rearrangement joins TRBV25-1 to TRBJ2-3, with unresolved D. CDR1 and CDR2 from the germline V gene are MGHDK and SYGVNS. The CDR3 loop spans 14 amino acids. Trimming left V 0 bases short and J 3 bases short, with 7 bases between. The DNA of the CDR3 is TGTGCCAGCAGTGAATATAGGGAAACAGATACGCAGTATTTT. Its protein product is CASSEYRETDTQYF.

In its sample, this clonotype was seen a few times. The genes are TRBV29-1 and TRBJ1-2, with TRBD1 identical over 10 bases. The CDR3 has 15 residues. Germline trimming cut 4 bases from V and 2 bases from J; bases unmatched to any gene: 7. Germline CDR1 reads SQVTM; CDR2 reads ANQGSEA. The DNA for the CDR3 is TGCAGCGTTGGGGCCGACAGGGGGCAGAACTATGGCTACACCTTC. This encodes CSVGADRGQNYGYTF. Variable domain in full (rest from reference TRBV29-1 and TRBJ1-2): SAVISQKPSRDICQRGTSLTIQCQVDSQVTMMFWYRQQPGQSLTLIATANQGSEATYESGFVIDKFPISRPNLTFSTLTVSNMSPEDSSIYLCSVGADRGQNYGYTFGSGTRLTVV.

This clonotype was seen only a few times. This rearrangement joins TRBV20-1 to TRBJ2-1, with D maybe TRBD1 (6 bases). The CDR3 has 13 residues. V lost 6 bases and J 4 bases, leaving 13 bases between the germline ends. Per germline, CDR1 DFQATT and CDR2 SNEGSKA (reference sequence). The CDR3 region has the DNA TGCAGTGCCGAGGGGGAAAGTTACAATGAGCAGTTCTTC. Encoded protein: CSAEGESYNEQFF.

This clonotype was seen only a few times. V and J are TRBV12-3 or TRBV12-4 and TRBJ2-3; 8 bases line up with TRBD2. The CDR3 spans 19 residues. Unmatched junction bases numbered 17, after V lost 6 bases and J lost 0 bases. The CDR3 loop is CASSSSGATSATSTDTQYF. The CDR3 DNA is TGTGCCAGCAGCTCCTCAGGGGCGACTAGCGCAACTAGCACAGATACGCAGTATTTT.

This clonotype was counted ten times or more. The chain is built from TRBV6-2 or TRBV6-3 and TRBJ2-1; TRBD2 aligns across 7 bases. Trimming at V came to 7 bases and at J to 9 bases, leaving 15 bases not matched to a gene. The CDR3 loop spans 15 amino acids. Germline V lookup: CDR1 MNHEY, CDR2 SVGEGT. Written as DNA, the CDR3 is TGTGCCAGCACCCCAAGCGGGACTTCCGCGCGTGAGCAGTTCTTC. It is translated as CASTPSGTSAREQFF.

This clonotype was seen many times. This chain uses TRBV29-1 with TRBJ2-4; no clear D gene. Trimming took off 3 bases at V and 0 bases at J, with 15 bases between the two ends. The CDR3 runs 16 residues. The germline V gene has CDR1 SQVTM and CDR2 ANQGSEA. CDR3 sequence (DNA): TGCAGCGTTGAGCTTGGGCCCCCTTTAGCCAAAAACATTCAGTACTTC. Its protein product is CSVELGPPLAKNIQYF.

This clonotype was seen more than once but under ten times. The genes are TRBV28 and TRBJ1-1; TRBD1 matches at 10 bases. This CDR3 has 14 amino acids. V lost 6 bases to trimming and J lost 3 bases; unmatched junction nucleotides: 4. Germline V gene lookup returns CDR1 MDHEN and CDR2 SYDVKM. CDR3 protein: CASREGQGHTEAFF. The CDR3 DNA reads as TGTGCCAGCAGGGAGGGACAGGGGCACACTGAAGCTTTCTTT.

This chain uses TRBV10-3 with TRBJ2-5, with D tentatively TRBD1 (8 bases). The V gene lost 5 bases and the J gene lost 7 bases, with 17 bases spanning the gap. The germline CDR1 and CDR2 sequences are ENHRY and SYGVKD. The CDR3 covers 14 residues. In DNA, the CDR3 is TGTGCCATCAGTTGGGAGGGACAGGTGGGGACCCAGTACTTC. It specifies CAISWEGQVGTQYF.

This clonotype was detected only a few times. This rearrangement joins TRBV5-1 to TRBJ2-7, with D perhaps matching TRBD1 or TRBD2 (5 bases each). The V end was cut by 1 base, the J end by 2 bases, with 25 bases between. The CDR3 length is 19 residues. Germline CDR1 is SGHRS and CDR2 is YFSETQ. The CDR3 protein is CASSLLGTRDGVRAYEQYF. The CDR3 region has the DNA TGCGCCAGCAGCTTGTTGGGGACCAGGGACGGGGTCAGGGCCTACGAGCAGTACTTC.

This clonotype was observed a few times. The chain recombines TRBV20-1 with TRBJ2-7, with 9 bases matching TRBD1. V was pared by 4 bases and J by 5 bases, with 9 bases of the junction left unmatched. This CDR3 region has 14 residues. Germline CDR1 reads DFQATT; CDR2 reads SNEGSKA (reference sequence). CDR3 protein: CSAKTGTGLNEQYF. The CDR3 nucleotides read TGCAGTGCTAAAACCGGGACAGGGCTTAACGAGCAGTACTTC.

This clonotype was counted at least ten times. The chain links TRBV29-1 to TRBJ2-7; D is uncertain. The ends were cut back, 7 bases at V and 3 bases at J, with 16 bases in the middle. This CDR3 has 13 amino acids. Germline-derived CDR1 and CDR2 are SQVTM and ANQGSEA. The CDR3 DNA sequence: TGCAGCGCTGAGAACCCCAGGAGCTACGAGCAGTACTTC. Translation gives CSAENPRSYEQYF.

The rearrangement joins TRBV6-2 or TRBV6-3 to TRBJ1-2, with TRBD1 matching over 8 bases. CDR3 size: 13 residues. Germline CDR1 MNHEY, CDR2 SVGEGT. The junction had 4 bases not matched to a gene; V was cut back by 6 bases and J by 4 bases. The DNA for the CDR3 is TGTGCCAGCAGGGACAGGGAACCCTATGGCTACACCTTC. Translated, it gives CASRDREPYGYTF.

In DNA form, the CDR3 reads TGTGCCAGCAGGTGGACAGGGGGGGAGACCCAGTACTTC. It translates to CASRWTGGETQYF. The gene calls are TRBV12-3 or TRBV12-4 and TRBJ2-5; TRBD1 matches 10 bases. This CDR3 comprises 13 residues. V lost 6 bases to trimming and J lost 5 bases; unmatched junction nucleotides: 3.

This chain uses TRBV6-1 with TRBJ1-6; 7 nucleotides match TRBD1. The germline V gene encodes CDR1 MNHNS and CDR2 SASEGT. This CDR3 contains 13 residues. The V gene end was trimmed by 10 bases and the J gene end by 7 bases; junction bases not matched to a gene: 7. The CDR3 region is CATRDSANSPLHF. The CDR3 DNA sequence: TGTGCCACTCGGGACAGCGCAAATTCACCCCTCCACTTT.

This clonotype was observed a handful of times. The CDR3 loop is CASSLVQLPPLFF. The CDR3 DNA reads as TGTGCCAGCAGCTTGGTGCAACTACCGCCGCTGTTCTTC. The chain is built from TRBV5-5 and TRBJ2-1; no definite D call. The germline gives CDR1 SGHKS, CDR2 YYEKEE (reference sequence). V shed 0 bases and J shed 15 bases, with 16 bases lying between them. The CDR3 runs to 13 residues.